One and the same sample provided the 31 T cell receptor beta chains below, sequenced in a study of blood T cell repertoires in COVID-19. Measured with immunoSEQ multiplex PCR; TCRdb has only the in-frame clones, and not every one. The sample records approximately 130,000 clones, around 78% being singletons. The sample was peripheral blood. The receptors were sampled from a human donor in a cohort sampled during active COVID-19.

The rearrangement links TRBV28 to TRBJ1-1, with 8 bases that match TRBD1. The ends lost 1 base at V and 11 bases at J; junction bases unmatched: 6. The CDR3 extends over 13 amino acids. Germline CDR1 and CDR2: MDHEN and SYDVKM. CDR3 sequence reads: CASSLSQGAGAFF. The CDR3 coding sequence is TGTGCCAGCAGTTTATCGCAGGGGGCTGGGGCTTTCTTT.

This chain connects TRBV4-1 to TRBJ2-7, with a weak D call TRBD2 (6 bases). Trimming left V 1 base short and J 3 bases short, with 25 bases between. From germline, CDR1 is MGHRA and CDR2 YSYEKL. The CDR3 contains 19 residues. CDR3 DNA: TGCGCCAGCAGCCAAGCTGTTAAGTGGGGGGTCCCCCCTTACTACGAGCAGTACTTC. This encodes CASSQAVKWGVPPYYEQYF.

The chain employs TRBV5-1 and TRBJ2-7, with 7 positions matching TRBD1. The CDR3 contains 14 residues. Germline lookup yields CDR1 SGHRS and CDR2 YFSETQ. V trimming: 4 bases; J trimming: 2 bases; junction bases outside the gene matches: 6. The CDR3 DNA sequence: TGCGCCAGCAGCCCCGAGGGACAGACCTACGAGCAGTACTTC. Translation: CASSPEGQTYEQYF.

The chain carries TRBV5-3 and TRBJ1-2; D unclear. TRBV5-3 is an ORF, with its function uncertain. The CDR3 runs 14 residues. V was trimmed by 0 bases and J by 4 bases, leaving 10 bases between them. This CDR3 reads CARSLGALGYGYTF. The DNA for the CDR3 is TGTGCCAGAAGCTTGGGGGCTTTGGGCTATGGCTACACCTTC.

The chain joins TRBV2 to TRBJ2-7; 8 nucleotides align to TRBD2. Trimming took 1 base from V and 6 from J; bases not matched to a gene: 8. This CDR3 spans 15 amino acids. The germline CDR1 and CDR2 sequences are SNHLY and FYNNEI. This CDR3 is CASSEGYRAGGEQYF. The CDR3 coding sequence is TGTGCCAGCAGTGAAGGGTACAGGGCGGGGGGCGAGCAGTACTTC.

The rearrangement links TRBV5-1 to TRBJ1-1; 7 bases agree with TRBD1. J gave up 4 bases and V 1 base, and 1 base lay outside the gene matches. Germline V gene data show CDR1 as SGHRS and CDR2 as YFSETQ. CDR3 size: 13 residues. CDR3 amino acids: CASSLTGATEAFF. DNA for the CDR3: TGCGCCAGCAGCTTGACAGGGGCCACTGAAGCTTTCTTT.

The chain joins TRBV6-5 to TRBJ1-2; TRBD1 matches at 11 bases. Germline-derived CDR1 and CDR2 are MNHEY and SVGAGI. V shed 8 bases, J shed 4 bases, and the junction held 9 bases outside the gene matches. This CDR3 has 15 residues. CDR3 bases: TGTGCCAGCGCCCCGGGGGACAGGGGGTCCTATGGCTACACCTTC. Translation gives CASAPGDRGSYGYTF.

The J gene is TRBJ1-2, the V gene TRBV5-1; D is undetermined. The CDR3 runs 15 residues. Between the trimmed V and J ends, which lost 0 bases and 2 bases, there was a span of 11 bases. Germline V gene data show CDR1 as SGHRS and CDR2 as YFSETQ. CDR3 in amino acids: CASSLELGLNYGYTF. In DNA form, the CDR3 reads TGCGCCAGCAGCTTGGAGTTGGGCCTCAACTATGGCTACACCTTC.

In its sample, this clone was seen once. The V gene is TRBV19, the J gene TRBJ1-2; D is unclear. Trimming took off 7 bases at V and 5 bases at J, with 17 bases between the two ends. This CDR3 contains 14 residues. The germline CDR1 and CDR2 sequences are LNHDA and SQIVND (reference sequence). CDR3 sequence reads: CASTALAFGYGYTF. CDR3 coding DNA: TGTGCCAGTACAGCGTTAGCTTTTGGATATGGCTACACCTTC.

The gene calls are TRBV5-6 and TRBJ1-5, with D unclear. V was clipped by 2 bases and J by 6 bases, with 9 bases between them. Germline V gene sequence: CDR1 SGHDT, CDR2 YYEEEE. The CDR3 is made up of 13 amino acids. CDR3 DNA: TGTGCCAGCAGCTTACAAGAATCTCAGCCCCAGCATTTT. It codes for CASSLQESQPQHF.

V gene TRBV18 combines with J gene TRBJ2-7; D may be TRBD1 (7 bases). Trimming took off 6 bases at V and 4 bases at J, with 19 bases between the two ends. Germline V gives CDR1 KGHSH, CDR2 LQKENI. This CDR3 has 15 residues. CDR3 region: CASSLYGGGPYEQYF. In DNA, the CDR3 is TGTGCCAGCTCCCTTTATGGAGGGGGCCCTTACGAGCAGTACTTC.

The chain links TRBV2 to TRBJ1-3; D gene ambiguous. The CDR3 consists of 15 residues. Germline V gene lookup returns CDR1 SNHLY and CDR2 FYNNEI. Trimming pared 7 bases from V and 0 bases from J, leaving 13 bases between. CDR3: CASTTTEVSGNTIYF. The CDR3 region has the DNA TGTGCCAGCACAACAACAGAAGTCTCTGGAAACACCATATATTTT.

The chain joins TRBV5-1 to TRBJ1-4, with D hard to call. In germline, CDR1 is SGHRS, CDR2 YFSETQ. The CDR3 runs 15 residues. The V end was cut by 4 bases, the J end by 1 base, with 11 bases between. The CDR3 bases are TGCGCCAGCAGCGACGAGGTTGGAACTAATGAAAAACTGTTTTTT. Translation gives CASSDEVGTNEKLFF.

The CDR3 spells CASSLSPGGAYEQYF. For the CDR3, the DNA is TGCGCCAGCAGCCTGTCCCCCGGAGGCGCCTACGAGCAGTACTTC. The chain recombines TRBV5-1 with TRBJ2-7, with D maybe TRBD2 (5 bases). The CDR3 covers 15 residues. Trimming shortened V by 4 bases and J by 2 bases, and 16 bases separated the two germline ends. Germline V lookup: CDR1 SGHRS, CDR2 YFSETQ. Full variable domain (outside the CDR3, taken from reference TRBV5-1 and TRBJ2-7): KAGVTQTPRYLIKTRGQQVTLSCSPISGHRSVSWYQQTPGQGLQFLFEYFSETQRNKGNFPGRFSGRQFSNSRSEMNVSTLELGDSALYLCASSLSPGGAYEQYFGPGTRLTVT.

This clone is a singleton in its sample. The J gene is TRBJ2-1, the V gene TRBV4-1, with D maybe TRBD2 (5 bases). The germline V gene has CDR1 MGHRA and CDR2 YSYEKL. The CDR3 has 14 residues. V was shortened by 4 bases and J by 5 bases, with 12 bases between the two germline ends. The CDR3 spells CASSPTSLNNEQFF. The CDR3 nucleotides are TGCGCCAGCAGCCCAACTAGTTTGAACAATGAGCAGTTCTTC.

The chain couples TRBV6-5 to TRBJ2-1; D ambiguous. The germline gives CDR1 MNHEY, CDR2 SVGAGI. Trimming removed 6 bases from V and 2 bases from J, with 11 bases in between. CDR3 size: 14 residues. The CDR3 nucleotides read TGTGCCAGCAGCCTAGGTCCCACCTACAATGAGCAGTTCTTC. Translating it yields CASSLGPTYNEQFF.

This chain joins TRBV3-1 (or the pseudogene TRBV3-2) and TRBJ2-1; D not certain. V was trimmed by 4 bases and J by 3 bases, leaving 13 bases between them. Germline assignment: CDR1 LGHDT and CDR2 YNNKEL (reference sequence). This CDR3 is 15 amino acids long. CDR3 sequence reads: CASSPDPPYYNEQFF. The DNA of the CDR3 is TGTGCCAGCAGCCCTGATCCCCCCTACTACAATGAGCAGTTCTTC.

The rearrangement joins TRBV5-4 to TRBJ1-2, with D hard to call. The CDR3 length is 14 residues. In germline, CDR1 is SGHNT, CDR2 YYREEE (reference sequence). V lost 3 bases and J lost 8, with 17 bases in between. CDR3 nucleotide sequence: TGTGCCAGCAGCTCTATTGATGCCCGCCGGGGCTACACCTTC. Protein sequence: CASSSIDARRGYTF.

This chain links TRBV6-4 with TRBJ1-1; D gene uncertain. Germline CDR1 is MRHNA and CDR2 is SNTAGT. The CDR3 is 15 residues long. V was pared by 2 bases and J by 6 bases, with 16 bases between. The CDR3 DNA sequence: TGTGCCAGCAGTGACAGCCTTACTAAGGAATCTGAAGCTTTCTTT. Translating gives CASSDSLTKESEAFF.

The chain joins TRBV24-1 to TRBJ2-3; 10 nucleotides match TRBD2. Losses at the gene ends were 3 bases for V and 5 bases for J; bases not matched to a gene: 10. Germline V lookup: CDR1 KGHDR, CDR2 SFDVKD. The CDR3 is 17 amino acids. The CDR3 nucleotides are TGTGCCACCAGTGATGCGGGTAGCGGGGGGAATGGAGATACGCAGTATTTT. Protein sequence: CATSDAGSGGNGDTQYF.

This chain links TRBV18 with TRBJ1-3, with a tentative D call TRBD1 (6 bases). V was trimmed by 6 bases and J by 3 bases, leaving 12 bases between them. Germline lookup yields CDR1 KGHSH and CDR2 LQKENI. This CDR3 region has 14 residues. CDR3 sequence reads: CASSGQGNGNTIYF. The CDR3 DNA sequence: TGTGCCAGCTCGGGGCAGGGGAATGGAAACACCATATATTTT.

The chain couples TRBV7-9 to TRBJ2-7, with 7 bases fitting TRBD1. CDR3 length: 14 amino acids. The germline CDR1 and CDR2 sequences are SEHNR and FQNEAQ (reference sequence). V lost 3 bases to trimming and J lost 6 bases; unmatched junction nucleotides: 8. CDR3 nucleotides: TGTGCCAGCAGCTTTAACCGGGACAGAGGCGAGCAGTACTTC. Translating it yields CASSFNRDRGEQYF.

This clone was seen only a few times. The V and J genes are TRBV2 and TRBJ2-7; 8 nucleotides align to TRBD1. Germline CDR1 reads SNHLY; CDR2 reads FYNNEI. There are 15 residues in the CDR3. The J segment lost 4 bases and the V segment lost 3 bases, leaving 8 bases of the junction unmatched. The CDR3 coding sequence is TGTGCCAGCAGTGACCGCACAGGGGGACTGTACGAGCAGTACTTC. Amino acid sequence: CASSDRTGGLYEQYF.

The rearrangement links TRBV4-1 to TRBJ1-5; D perhaps matches TRBD1 (5 bases). The CDR3 extends over 14 amino acids. CDR1 and CDR2 from the germline V gene are MGHRA and YSYEKL. V lost 4 bases and J lost 3, with 10 bases in between. CDR3 region: CASSLGTFNQPQHF. CDR3 DNA sequence: TGCGCCAGCAGCCTCGGGACTTTCAATCAGCCCCAGCATTTT.

The chain joins TRBV6-5 to TRBJ1-1, with D hard to call. The germline V gene has CDR1 MNHEY and CDR2 SVGAGI. The ends were cut back, 7 bases at V and 4 bases at J, with 7 bases in the middle. The CDR3 is made up of 11 amino acids. The CDR3 bases are TGTGCCAGCAAGAGGGCCACTGAAGCTTTCTTT. Translating it yields CASKRATEAFF.

The chain employs TRBV21-1 and TRBJ2-6; the table gives TRBD2 as D, unverified against the DNA. TRBV21-1 is a pseudogene segment. This CDR3 region has 15 residues. DNA of the CDR3: TGTGCCAGCAGCCGAACCGGGATCGACGTATACGTCCTGACTTTC. Amino acids: CASSRTGIDVYVLTF.

The chain links TRBV6-5 to TRBJ2-7, with unresolved D. CDR3 length equals 13 residues. Trimming removed 6 bases at V and 6 bases at J, with 15 bases between. The germline CDR1 and CDR2 sequences are MNHEY and SVGAGI. The CDR3 DNA reads as TGTGCCAGCAGACTCCCCTCTGTAATCGAGCAGTACTTC. The encoded protein is CASRLPSVIEQYF.

The chain couples TRBV30 to TRBJ2-3, with D hard to call. The CDR3 loop spans 13 amino acids. Trimming took off 0 bases at V and 6 bases at J, with 10 bases between the two ends. Germline CDR1 reads GTSNPN; CDR2 reads SVGIG (reference sequence). CDR3 protein: CAWSVDGSDTQYF. The CDR3 nucleotides are TGTGCCTGGAGTGTAGACGGGTCTGATACGCAGTATTTT.

The chain has TRBV9 and TRBJ2-3, with 10 bases that match TRBD2. V gave up 4 bases and J gave up 6 bases; unmatched junction bases: 5. Germline CDR1 SGDLS, CDR2 YYNGEE. This CDR3 contains 14 residues. The CDR3 spells CASSLSGGWDTQYF. DNA of the CDR3: TGTGCCAGCAGCCTTAGCGGGGGGTGGGATACGCAGTATTTT. The variable domain in full, completed from reference TRBV9 and TRBJ2-3, reads DSGVTQTPKHLITATGQRVTLRCSPRSGDLSVYWYQQSLDQGLQFLIQYYNGEERAKGNILERFSAQQFPDLHSELNLSSLELGDSALYFCASSLSGGWDTQYFGPGTRLTVL.

This rearrangement joins TRBV7-9 to TRBJ1-4; weak D call: TRBD1 (6 bases). The CDR3 is made up of 15 amino acids. Germline V gene sequence: CDR1 SEHNR, CDR2 FQNEAQ (reference sequence). Trimming removed 1 base at V and 11 bases at J, with 17 bases between. CDR3 in amino acids: CASSLVAGARRKLFF. CDR3 coding DNA: TGTGCCAGCAGCTTAGTAGCAGGGGCCAGGCGTAAACTGTTTTTT.

V and J are TRBV3-1 (or the pseudogene TRBV3-2) and TRBJ2-3, with D unresolved. From germline, CDR1 is LGHDT and CDR2 YNNKEL (reference sequence). CDR3 length: 13 amino acids. V was cut by 4 bases and J by 2 bases, with 7 bases left in between. CDR3 coding DNA: TGTGCCAGCAGCCTTCTTAACACAGATACGCAGTATTTT. Its protein is CASSLLNTDTQYF.